These 25 T cell receptor beta chains originate from one sample sequenced in a study of T-cell reconstitution after alpha-beta-depleted transplantation in children. Unique molecular identifiers tagged the TCRbeta library. TCRdb reanalysed the PCR reads using MiXCR and keeps one entry per CDR3 protein. The sample contains fewer than 700,000 distinct CDR3 sequences, 13% of which appear only once. The sample consisted of PBMCs, mostly from graft donor cells, taken 360 days after TCRalphabeta/CD19-depleted stem cell transplant. These receptors all stem from a male patient aged 10 to 17 who had a stem cell transplant for acute myeloid leukemia, so the T cells may come from the graft donor.

This clonotype was recorded a few times. V gene TRBV20-1 combines with J gene TRBJ2-2; TRBD2 matches 7 bases. The CDR3 length is 14 residues. From germline, CDR1 is DFQATT and CDR2 SNEGSKA (reference sequence). The V gene end was trimmed by 0 bases and the J gene end by 6 bases; junction bases not matched to a gene: 4. CDR3 sequence reads: CSAREREYSGELFF. CDR3 coding DNA: TGCAGTGCTAGAGAGCGGGAGTATTCCGGGGAGCTGTTTTTT.

In this sample, this clonotype turned up many times. The V call is TRBV27, the J call TRBJ2-5, with D possibly TRBD1 on 5 matching bases. The germline CDR1 and CDR2 sequences are MNHEY and SMNVEV (reference sequence). This CDR3 is 15 amino acids long. The germline V and J ends were trimmed by 5 bases and 1 base, with 14 bases remaining between them. CDR3 residues: CASSPDLGPQETQYF. In DNA form, the CDR3 reads TGTGCCAGCAGTCCCGACTTGGGGCCCCAAGAGACCCAGTACTTC.

The chain uses TRBV28 and TRBJ2-7; D is unresolved. Trimming stripped 6 bases from V and 3 bases from J, with 9 bases between. This CDR3 contains 12 residues. Germline lookup yields CDR1 MDHEN and CDR2 SYDVKM. The chain's CDR3 is CASSARVYEQYF. Here the CDR3 DNA reads TGTGCCAGCAGCGCCCGAGTCTACGAGCAGTACTTC.

This clonotype was recorded only once. The rearrangement links TRBV30 to TRBJ2-5, with a weak D call TRBD1 (6 bases). This CDR3 is 16 amino acids long. Germline values: CDR1 GTSNPN, CDR2 SVGIG (reference sequence). Deletions cut 0 bases from V and 1 base from J, with 15 bases between. Here the CDR3 DNA reads TGTGCCTGGAGTGTCCTTTCGACAGGCTTCCAAGAGACCCAGTACTTC. Translated: CAWSVLSTGFQETQYF.

This rearrangement joins TRBV20-1 to TRBJ2-1, with 7 bases matching TRBD2. The CDR3 length is 14 residues. Germline lookup yields CDR1 DFQATT and CDR2 SNEGSKA (reference sequence). The junction had 6 bases not matched to a gene; V was cut back by 5 bases and J by 2 bases. CDR3 sequence reads: CSACGRFAYNEQFF. Written as DNA, the CDR3 is TGCAGTGCTTGCGGGAGATTCGCCTACAATGAGCAGTTCTTC.

This clonotype was counted at least ten times. The V call is TRBV7-9, the J call TRBJ2-1; 12 nucleotides agree with TRBD2. CDR1 SEHNR and CDR2 FQNEAQ come from the germline V gene (reference sequence). The length of the CDR3 is 15 residues. V dropped 2 bases and J dropped 5; count of bases not matched to a gene: 1. CDR3 bases: TGTGCCAGCAGCTTACGACTAGCGGGAGACAATGAGCAGTTCTTC. It encodes CASSLRLAGDNEQFF.

This clonotype was recorded a few times. J is TRBJ2-7 and V is TRBV7-6; no clear D gene. V lost 2 bases to trimming and J lost 6 bases, with 14 bases between them. The CDR3 sequence is 14 residues long. CDR1 and CDR2 (germline): SGHVS, FNYEAQ. The CDR3 here is CASSLTTLRSEQYF. The DNA of the CDR3 is TGTGCCAGCAGCTTAACGACTCTCCGTTCCGAGCAGTACTTC.

The DNA for the CDR3 is TGCAGTTCCTATGGGGGGGTAGAGACCCAGTACTTC. Translation gives CSSYGGVETQYF. The chain recombines TRBV20-1 with TRBJ2-5; 7 positions agree with TRBD2. This CDR3 is 12 amino acids long. Germline CDR1 reads DFQATT; CDR2 reads SNEGSKA (reference sequence). Trimming removed 8 bases from V and 4 bases from J; junction bases left unmatched: 7.

This clonotype has ten or more counts. J is TRBJ2-1 and V is TRBV15; tentative D call: TRBD2 (5 bases). From germline, CDR1 is LNHNV and CDR2 YYDKDF (reference sequence). The length of the CDR3 is 14 residues. V was clipped by 1 base and J by 9 bases, with 13 bases between them. The CDR3 region is CATSRAGWAGEQFF. CDR3 nucleotides: TGTGCCACCAGCAGAGCGGGGTGGGCGGGTGAGCAGTTCTTC. Combining the CDR3 with reference TRBV15 and TRBJ2-1 gives the whole variable domain DAMVIQNPRYQVTQFGKPVTLSCSQTLNHNVMYWYQQKSSQAPKLLFHYYDKDFNNEADTPDNFQSRRPNTSFCFLDIRSPGLGDTAMYLCATSRAGWAGEQFFGPGTRLTVL.

The rearrangement joins TRBV7-2 to TRBJ2-7; 8 bases align to TRBD2. Per the germline V gene, CDR1 is SGHTA and CDR2 is FQGNSA. CDR3 length: 14 residues. V lost 4 bases and J lost 4; bases outside the gene matches: 6. The CDR3, as DNA: TGTGCCAGCAGCTCAACGGGACTAGTATACGAGCAGTACTTC. Amino acid sequence: CASSSTGLVYEQYF.

This clonotype was recorded at least ten times. This chain links TRBV5-1 with TRBJ2-7; perhaps TRBD2 as D (6 bases). The germline V gene has CDR1 SGHRS and CDR2 YFSETQ. This CDR3 is 15 amino acids long. The V and J ends lost 0 bases and 5 bases respectively, with 15 bases between them. CDR3 region: CASSLGRALEHEQYF. The CDR3 region has the DNA TGCGCCAGCAGCTTGGGGAGGGCTCTTGAGCACGAGCAGTACTTC.

This clonotype was found a few times. The V and J genes are TRBV6-2 or TRBV6-3 and TRBJ2-1; TRBD2 matches at 10 bases. Trimming removed 2 bases from V and 10 bases from J; junction bases left unmatched: 8. Germline V gene lookup returns CDR1 MNHEY and CDR2 SVGEGT. CDR3 length: 15 residues. The CDR3 region has the DNA TGTGCCAGCAGTTACATCCAGCGGGAGGGCCGGGAGCAGTTCTTC. Translated: CASSYIQREGREQFF.

The chain has TRBV4-3 and TRBJ1-5; D call uncertain. Germline values: CDR1 LGHNA, CDR2 YSLEER. The germline V and J ends were trimmed by 1 base and 2 bases, with 12 bases remaining between them. The CDR3 loop spans 16 amino acids. The CDR3 nucleotides read TGCGCCAGCAGCCAAGGGACTGGGCAGGGCAATCAGCCCCAGCATTTT. Protein sequence: CASSQGTGQGNQPQHF.

This clonotype was counted between two and nine times. CDR3 coding DNA: TGCAGCGTTGTGGGTCGCGCAGATACGCAGTATTTT. This encodes CSVVGRADTQYF. The V gene is TRBV29-1, the J gene TRBJ2-3; no clear D gene. The germline V gene encodes CDR1 SQVTM and CDR2 ANQGSEA. V lost 4 bases and J 4 bases, leaving 9 bases between the germline ends. This CDR3 is built from 12 residues.

The rearrangement uses TRBV28 and TRBJ2-1; 7 bases align to TRBD2. The CDR3 spans 16 residues. The germline V gene encodes CDR1 MDHEN and CDR2 SYDVKM. Trimming cost V 5 bases and J 7 bases; bases outside gene matches: 14. The CDR3, as DNA: TGTGCCAGCAGTGGCCGAAGGGAGGGCCTATGGAATGAGCAGTTCTTC. Its protein product is CASSGRREGLWNEQFF.

At least ten counts were recorded for this clonotype. This chain connects TRBV20-1 to TRBJ2-3, with 8 bases aligning to TRBD2. Germline V gene sequence: CDR1 DFQATT, CDR2 SNEGSKA (reference sequence). Unmatched junction bases numbered 8, after V lost 4 bases and J lost 2 bases. The CDR3 length is 15 residues. For the CDR3, the DNA is TGCAGTGCTACCGGTAGCGGGATCGTCACAGATACGCAGTATTTT. It yields the protein CSATGSGIVTDTQYF.

This clonotype was detected a few times. The gene calls are TRBV3-1 and TRBJ2-1; 13 nucleotides agree with TRBD2. V lost 4 bases, J lost 0 bases, and 9 bases stayed unmatched. The CDR3 contains 19 residues. The germline gives CDR1 LGHDT, CDR2 YNNKEL (reference sequence). The CDR3 here is CASSLGLAGAFPSYNEQFF. The CDR3 DNA sequence: TGTGCCAGCAGCCTTGGACTAGCGGGAGCCTTTCCCTCCTACAATGAGCAGTTCTTC.

The chain carries TRBV12-3 or TRBV12-4 and TRBJ2-5; D perhaps matches TRBD1 (6 bases). This CDR3 comprises 16 residues. The V end was cut by 1 base, the J end by 2 bases, with 14 bases between. The CDR3 protein is CASSLETARGQETQYF. DNA for the CDR3: TGTGCCAGCAGTTTAGAGACAGCTAGGGGGCAAGAGACCCAGTACTTC.

The sample holds a few counts of this clonotype. The gene calls are TRBV19 and TRBJ2-6; D is uncertain. Trimming removed 7 bases at V and 3 bases at J, with 13 bases between. The CDR3 totals 15 residues. Germline V lookup: CDR1 LNHDA, CDR2 SQIVND (reference sequence). The CDR3, as DNA: TGTGCCAGTACCGACTCTGGGCGTGGGGCCAACGTCCTGACTTTC. Its protein product is CASTDSGRGANVLTF.

V and J are TRBV29-1 and TRBJ2-7; D possibly corresponds to TRBD2 (5 bases). The length of the CDR3 is 12 residues. V was cut by 0 bases and J by 5 bases, with 8 bases left in between. Germline lookup yields CDR1 SQVTM and CDR2 ANQGSEA. The CDR3 nucleotides are TGCAGCGTTGAAGATCTGAGGGACGAGCAGTACTTC. Translating gives CSVEDLRDEQYF.

This clonotype was found a few times. The chain is built from TRBV20-1 and TRBJ2-7; 14 bases agree with TRBD2. The CDR3 has 17 residues. CDR1 and CDR2 from the germline V gene are DFQATT and SNEGSKA (reference sequence). V lost 4 bases to trimming and J lost 0 bases; unmatched junction nucleotides: 8. The CDR3 is CSATNGLAGGFSYEQYF. The CDR3 DNA reads as TGCAGTGCTACTAACGGACTAGCGGGAGGTTTCTCCTACGAGCAGTACTTC.

This clonotype was seen a handful of times. This chain connects TRBV6-2 or TRBV6-3 to TRBJ2-7; D not certain. The CDR3 covers 14 residues. In germline, CDR1 is MNHEY, CDR2 SVGEGT. V dropped 2 bases and J dropped 5 bases, with 13 bases sitting between them. The chain's CDR3 is CASSYTDGLHEQYF. The CDR3 DNA reads TGTGCCAGCAGTTACACCGACGGTCTCCACGAGCAGTACTTC.

This clonotype was seen more than once but under ten times. The chain has TRBV9 and TRBJ2-1; D is ambiguous. V dropped 0 bases and J dropped 6 bases, with 4 bases sitting between them. The CDR3 loop spans 12 amino acids. CDR1 and CDR2 from the germline V gene are SGDLS and YYNGEE. The chain's CDR3 is CASSVGPNEQFF. CDR3 coding DNA: TGTGCCAGCAGCGTAGGGCCCAATGAGCAGTTCTTC.

This clonotype has a handful of counts. CDR3: CASRSTSGSFQETQYF. The CDR3 nucleotides read TGTGCCAGCAGATCGACTAGCGGGAGTTTCCAAGAGACCCAGTACTTC. V is TRBV2 and J is TRBJ2-5; 12 nucleotides align to TRBD2. The CDR3 runs 16 residues. V shed 6 bases and J 1 base; nucleotides not matched to a gene: 6. The germline V gene encodes CDR1 SNHLY and CDR2 FYNNEI.

V is TRBV28 and J is TRBJ2-7, with 13 nucleotides matching TRBD2. The CDR3 loop spans 15 amino acids. The V segment lost 7 bases and the J segment 2 bases; nucleotides outside the gene matches: 5. CDR1 and CDR2 (germline): MDHEN, SYDVKM. CDR3 sequence (DNA): TGTGCCAGCACTCCCGGGACTAGCGGGACCTACGAGCAGTACTTC. Amino acid sequence: CASTPGTSGTYEQYF.